Below, 22 T cell receptor beta chains from the same sample are listed, as sequenced in a study of shared clonotypes between healthy human individuals. The data were produced by immunoSEQ multiplex PCR, yet TCRdb's version contains in-frame clones alone and is incomplete. The sample holds 500,000 to 650,000 clones, roughly four fifths seen once. Sequencing used PBMCs. These receptors all stem from a woman aged 40 to 50 in good health. Some clones in this sample may be carry-over from other donors' samples.

The genes are TRBV10-2 and TRBJ2-5; D remains unclear. The germline CDR1 and CDR2 sequences are WSHSY and SAAADI. V lost 0 bases and J 10 bases, leaving 6 bases between the germline ends. There are 11 residues in the CDR3. The CDR3 here is CASSESELQYF. For the CDR3, the DNA is TGCGCCAGCAGTGAGTCGGAGCTCCAGTACTTC.

This CDR3 reads CASSRVVGAIQPQHF. In DNA, the CDR3 is TGTGCCAGCAGTCGGGTAGTAGGGGCAATTCAGCCCCAGCATTTT. The gene calls are TRBV6-5 and TRBJ1-5; D might be TRBD1 (5 bases). The germline gives CDR1 MNHEY, CDR2 SVGAGI. The ends were cut back, 5 bases at V and 6 bases at J, with 17 bases in the middle. The CDR3 sequence is 15 residues long.

This chain connects TRBV7-9 to TRBJ1-5; 7 bases fit TRBD1. CDR3 length equals 14 residues. Germline lookup yields CDR1 SEHNR and CDR2 FQNEAQ (reference sequence). Losses at the gene ends were 5 bases for V and 9 bases for J; bases not matched to a gene: 10. CDR3 in DNA: TGTGCCAGCAGCACGACAGGGCCCCATGCGCCCCAGCATTTT. Its translation is CASSTTGPHAPQHF.

DNA of the CDR3: TGTGCCAGCAGCCCGACGGCCACCATGAACACTGAAGCTTTCTTT. It is translated as CASSPTATMNTEAFF. The chain uses TRBV7-9 and TRBJ1-1; unclear D gene. Germline CDR1 is SEHNR and CDR2 is FQNEAQ (reference sequence). The CDR3 is 15 amino acids. Trimming took off 5 bases at V and 0 bases at J, with 13 bases between the two ends.

The chain couples TRBV7-9 to TRBJ1-1; D may be TRBD1 (5 bases). The germline gives CDR1 SEHNR, CDR2 FQNEAQ (reference sequence). CDR3 length: 13 amino acids. The V gene lost 1 base and the J gene lost 5 bases, with 8 bases spanning the gap. The CDR3, as DNA: TGTGCCAGCAGCTTAGGACAGAGTACTGAAGCTTTCTTT. Residues: CASSLGQSTEAFF.

This clone has at least ten counts. The rearrangement uses TRBV21-1 and TRBJ2-7. TRBV21-1 is annotated as a pseudogene. This CDR3 has 12 residues. CDR3 coding DNA: TGTGCCAGCAGCAAAGCCCCCTACGAGCAGTACTTC. It translates to CASSKAPYEQYF.

This clone was counted many times. This sequence joins TRBV4-3 and TRBJ1-2; 9 bases are shared with TRBD1. In germline, CDR1 is LGHNA, CDR2 YSLEER. The CDR3 has 14 amino acids. J gave up 3 bases and V 4 bases, and 3 bases lay outside the gene matches. The CDR3 DNA reads TGCGCCAGCAGCCCGGGACAGGGTGACTATGGCTACACCTTC. It specifies CASSPGQGDYGYTF.

The V and J genes are TRBV7-9 and TRBJ2-1; D is perhaps TRBD1 or TRBD2 (6 bases each). The CDR3 consists of 16 residues. In germline, CDR1 is SEHNR, CDR2 FQNEAQ (reference sequence). Trimming left V 5 bases short and J 3 bases short, with 17 bases between. CDR3 loop: CASSGRLGGVYNEQFF. The DNA of the CDR3 is TGTGCCAGCAGCGGGAGACTGGGGGGCGTCTACAATGAGCAGTTCTTC.

The gene calls are TRBV7-2 and TRBJ2-7; tentative D call: TRBD2 (5 bases). CDR1 and CDR2 (germline): SGHTA, FQGNSA. With 2 bases removed from V and 7 bases from J, the gap between germline ends came to 12 bases. The CDR3 is 13 amino acids. CDR3 residues: CASSLRTPGEQYF. The CDR3, as DNA: TGTGCCAGCAGCTTACGGACCCCGGGGGAGCAGTACTTC.

The gene calls are TRBV5-1 and TRBJ2-5; possibly TRBD1 for D (6 bases). The J call may not be correct, given that the DNA end is closer to TRBJ2-7. CDR1 SGHRS and CDR2 YFSETQ come from the germline V gene. This CDR3 has 14 amino acids. The CDR3 sequence: CASSLGTVIYEQYF. For the CDR3, the DNA is TGCGCCAGCAGCTTGGGGACAGTGATATACGAGCAGTACTTC.

This chain uses TRBV29-1 with TRBJ1-5; 9 nucleotides line up with TRBD1. The length of the CDR3 is 14 residues. Germline-derived CDR1 and CDR2 are SQVTM and ANQGSEA. The trim removed 6 bases at V and 3 bases at J, leaving 6 bases unmatched. CDR3 in DNA: TGCAGCGTGACCGGGACAGGGATCAATCAGCCCCAGCATTTT. Residues: CSVTGTGINQPQHF. Supplemented by reference TRBV29-1 and TRBJ1-5, the full variable domain reads SAVISQKPSRDICQRGTSLTIQCQVDSQVTMMFWYRQQPGQSLTLIATANQGSEATYESGFVIDKFPISRPNLTFSTLTVSNMSPEDSSIYLCSVTGTGINQPQHFGDGTRLSIL.

Only one count was recorded for this clone. V and J are TRBV27 and TRBJ1-2; perhaps TRBD1 as D (5 bases). The CDR3 has 15 amino acids. With 5 bases removed from V and 3 bases from J, the gap between germline ends came to 16 bases. The V gene's germline CDR1 is MNHEY and CDR2 SMNVEV (reference sequence). CDR3 nucleotide sequence: TGTGCCAGCAGTAGGACGCAGGGCTTTCACTATGGCTACACCTTC. The encoded protein is CASSRTQGFHYGYTF.

The chain is built from TRBV7-2 and TRBJ1-4; unclear D gene. The CDR3 has 16 residues. With 1 base removed from V and 7 bases from J, the gap between germline ends came to 16 bases. CDR1 is SGHTA and CDR2 is FQGNSA in the germline V gene. In DNA form, the CDR3 reads TGTGCCAGCAGCTTAGGGGGAGGGAGGGCCGGTGAAAAACTGTTTTTT. This sequence encodes CASSLGGGRAGEKLFF. The whole variable domain, remainder taken from reference TRBV7-2 and TRBJ1-4, is GAGVSQSPSNKVTEKGKDVELRCDPISGHTALYWYRQSLGQGLEFLIYFQGNSAPDKSGLPSDRFSAERTGGSVSTLTIQRTQQEDSAVYLCASSLGGGRAGEKLFFGSGTQLSVL.

The CDR3 loop reads CASSRSGTVTDTQYF. The CDR3 DNA follows: TGCGCCAGCAGCCGTTCCGGGACAGTCACAGATACGCAGTATTTT. The V and J genes are TRBV4-3 and TRBJ2-3; 7 bases align to TRBD1. Germline V gene lookup returns CDR1 LGHNA and CDR2 YSLEER. CDR3 length equals 15 residues. The junction had 6 bases not matched to a gene; V was cut back by 4 bases and J by 2 bases.

This chain joins TRBV7-3 and TRBJ2-3; 7 bases agree with TRBD1. Germline V CDR1 and CDR2: SGHTA, FQGTGA. This CDR3 comprises 18 residues. The J segment lost 0 bases and the V segment lost 3 bases, leaving 12 bases of the junction unmatched. CDR3 sequence: CASSLGGIGTESTDTQYF. CDR3 nucleotides: TGTGCCAGCAGCTTGGGCGGAATCGGGACAGAAAGCACAGATACGCAGTATTTT.

The chain is built from TRBV7-8 and TRBJ2-1; D unresolved. CDR1 and CDR2 from the germline V gene are SGHVS and FQNEAQ. This CDR3 has 15 residues. Trimming pared 7 bases from V and 0 bases from J, leaving 13 bases between. CDR3 protein: CASNNLKSSYNEQFF. CDR3 nucleotides: TGTGCCAGCAATAATCTAAAAAGCTCCTACAATGAGCAGTTCTTC.

This clone was seen only once. CDR3 bases: TGTGCCTGGAGTAAGGGGGGCGATGAGCAGTTCTTC. Translating it yields CAWSKGGDEQFF. The rearrangement links TRBV30 to TRBJ2-1; either TRBD1 or TRBD2 may supply D (6 bases each). The CDR3 totals 12 residues. The V end was cut by 2 bases, the J end by 8 bases, with 10 bases between. Per the germline V gene, CDR1 is GTSNPN and CDR2 is SVGIG (reference sequence).

This clone was detected only once. This rearrangement joins TRBV9 to TRBJ2-7; D is perhaps TRBD2 (5 bases). Germline V gene lookup returns CDR1 SGDLS and CDR2 YYNGEE. This CDR3 is built from 13 residues. V was clipped by 4 bases and J by 5 bases, with 13 bases between them. The DNA for the CDR3 is TGTGCCAGCAGCCGGGATCTTCGGAACGAGCAGTACTTC. This gives the protein CASSRDLRNEQYF. Looking up the rest from reference TRBV9 and TRBJ2-7 gives the full variable domain: DSGVTQTPKHLITATGQRVTLRCSPRSGDLSVYWYQQSLDQGLQFLIQYYNGEERAKGNILERFSAQQFPDLHSELNLSSLELGDSALYFCASSRDLRNEQYFGPGTRLTVT.

The chain is built from TRBV5-8 and TRBJ2-1; 7 bases line up with TRBD2. From germline, CDR1 is SGHTS and CDR2 YDEGEE. This CDR3 has 13 residues. V trimming: 5 bases; J trimming: 3 bases; junction bases outside the gene matches: 2. CDR3 DNA: TGTGCCAGCAGGCTAGCGGTCTACAATGAGCAGTTCTTC. This sequence encodes CASRLAVYNEQFF.

This chain uses TRBV7-6 with TRBJ1-1, with D tentatively TRBD1 (5 bases). CDR1 and CDR2 (germline): SGHVS, FNYEAQ. Trimming cost V 5 bases and J 3 bases, with 16 bases left between them. This CDR3 has 15 residues. As DNA, the CDR3 is TGTGCCAGCAGCCCCTGGCAAGGGGCAGACACTGAAGCTTTCTTT. As protein: CASSPWQGADTEAFF. The variable domain in full, with the rest retrieved from reference TRBV7-6 and TRBJ1-1, is GAGVSQSPRYKVTKRGQDVALRCDPISGHVSLYWYRQALGQGPEFLTYFNYEAQQDKSGLPNDRFSAERPEGSISTLTIQRTEQRDSAMYRCASSPWQGADTEAFFGQGTRLTVV.

The rearrangement uses TRBV5-1 and TRBJ1-1; D gene ambiguous. Germline-derived CDR1 and CDR2 are SGHRS and YFSETQ. This CDR3 has 13 residues. V was cut by 0 bases and J by 5 bases, with 8 bases left in between. The CDR3 DNA reads TGCGCCAGCAGCTTGGACTGGTCGACTGAAGCTTTCTTT. Translation: CASSLDWSTEAFF.

Only a few counts were recorded for this clone. The genes are TRBV4-1 and TRBJ2-3; unclear D gene. This CDR3 is built from 15 residues. Germline loops: CDR1 MGHRA, CDR2 YSYEKL. Trimming cost V 7 bases and J 1 base, with 15 bases left between them. CDR3 protein: CASNIPGGGTDTQYF. CDR3 in DNA: TGCGCCAGCAACATCCCTGGTGGGGGCACAGATACGCAGTATTTT.